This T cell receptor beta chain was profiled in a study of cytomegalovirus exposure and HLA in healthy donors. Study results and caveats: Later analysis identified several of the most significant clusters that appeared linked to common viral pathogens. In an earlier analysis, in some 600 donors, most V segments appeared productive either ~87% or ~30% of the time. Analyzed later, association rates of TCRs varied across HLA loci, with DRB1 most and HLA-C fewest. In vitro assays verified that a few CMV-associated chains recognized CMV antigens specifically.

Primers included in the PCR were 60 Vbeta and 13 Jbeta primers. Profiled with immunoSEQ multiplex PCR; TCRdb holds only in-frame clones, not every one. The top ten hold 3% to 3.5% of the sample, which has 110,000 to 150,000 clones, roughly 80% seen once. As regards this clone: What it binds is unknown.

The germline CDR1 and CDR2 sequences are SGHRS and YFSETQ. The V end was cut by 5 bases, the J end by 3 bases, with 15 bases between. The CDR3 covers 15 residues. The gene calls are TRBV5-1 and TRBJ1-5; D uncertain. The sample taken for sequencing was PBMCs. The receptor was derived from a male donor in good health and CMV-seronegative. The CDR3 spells CASRIGVGDNQPQHF. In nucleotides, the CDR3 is TGCGCCAGCAGAATAGGTGTGGGCGACAATCAGCCCCAGCATTTT.